Each of the 10 T cell receptor beta chains below was sequenced from the same sample in a study of vaccination effects on CD4 cells after COVID-19 (dated by TCRdb to the early 2020s). After around 11 days of culture, CD4+ T cells were isolated with the EasySep CD4+ T cell isolation kit. Convalescent patients had PCR-confirmed SARS-CoV-2 infection between March and December 2020, before Alpha, Beta and Delta variants emerged in the United States. Two doses of either the BNT162b2 or the mRNA-1273 mRNA SARS-CoV-2 vaccine were administered to participants. Library generation was performed with the immunoSEQ multiplex PCR assay. What TCRdb holds here is the immuneACCESS table cut down to in-frame rearrangements. Part of the clones is not present; checked against another copy, under half of the missing clones reflect an unresolved V gene, and the others are unexplained. This sample lists around 50,000 clones; 74% were detected once. Around 5% of the sample belongs to the ten largest clones.

These receptors' antigens are unknown. The sample was CD4+ T cells from PBMCs cultured without peptide, taken after COVID-19 vaccination. The receptor set was obtained from a human donor who had a prior SARS-CoV-2 infection.

The J gene is TRBJ2-3, the V gene TRBV5-8, with 12 positions matching TRBD2. CDR1 and CDR2 from the germline V gene are SGHTS and YDEGEE. The CDR3 runs 18 residues. V shed 0 bases and J 2 bases; nucleotides not matched to a gene: 7. CDR3 in amino acids: CASSLALSSGGATDTQYF. CDR3 nucleotides: TGTGCCAGCAGCTTGGCCCTCTCTAGCGGGGGGGCCACAGATACGCAGTATTTT.

The V gene is TRBV7-8, the J gene TRBJ2-7, with 9 bases identical to TRBD1. Germline CDR1 SGHVS, CDR2 FQNEAQ. This CDR3 is built from 22 residues. V lost 1 base and J lost 4; bases outside the gene matches: 26. The CDR3 DNA sequence: TGTGCCAGCAGCTTAGGGTACCTGCGGACAGGGGTTTTAGACGACCTAGAGTACGAGCAGTACTTC. It is translated as CASSLGYLRTGVLDDLEYEQYF.

The chain has TRBV23-1 and TRBJ2-5; D gene uncertain. TRBV23-1 is placed among ORFs of uncertain function. V dropped 6 bases and J dropped 5 bases, with 10 bases sitting between them. There are 12 residues in the CDR3. CDR3 sequence reads: CASSGPGETQYF. CDR3 bases: TGCGCCAGCAGCGGACCTGGGGAGACCCAGTACTTC.

V is TRBV2 and J is TRBJ2-3; D ambiguous. Between the trimmed V and J ends, which lost 4 bases and 5 bases, there was a span of 10 bases. CDR3 length: 13 residues. Germline V gene lookup returns CDR1 SNHLY and CDR2 FYNNEI. CDR3 protein: CASSARLGDTQYF. DNA for the CDR3: TGTGCCAGCAGTGCGCGGTTGGGAGATACGCAGTATTTT.

The CDR3 spells CASSWRTEGKNIQYF. The CDR3 nucleotides are TGTGCCAGCTCATGGCGGACAGAGGGCAAAAACATTCAGTACTTC. The genes are TRBV18 and TRBJ2-4; D may be TRBD1 (6 bases). CDR1 and CDR2 (germline): KGHSH, LQKENI. With 5 bases removed from V and 3 bases from J, the gap between germline ends came to 14 bases. CDR3 size: 15 residues.

In this sample, this clone turned up a few times. The chain employs TRBV7-2 and TRBJ2-7, with TRBD2 matching over 9 bases. Germline CDR1 and CDR2: SGHTA and FQGNSA. V gave up 5 bases and J gave up 3 bases; unmatched junction bases: 2. This CDR3 spans 13 amino acids. The CDR3 DNA reads as TGTGCCAGCAGCATTAGCGGGAGCTACGAGCAGTACTTC. Its translation: CASSISGSYEQYF.

The chain combines TRBV14 with TRBJ1-2; D unresolved. In germline, CDR1 is SGHDN, CDR2 FVKESK. The CDR3 has 13 amino acids. V was shortened by 5 bases and J by 3 bases, with 10 bases between the two germline ends. The CDR3 sequence is CASSNGLYYGYTF. CDR3 bases: TGTGCCAGCAGCAACGGACTGTACTATGGCTACACCTTC.

CDR3 nucleotide sequence: TGTGCCAGCAGCGCTCGGGGACTACTTCATGAGCAGTTCTTC. Amino acids: CASSARGLLHEQFF. The chain has TRBV5-6 and TRBJ2-1; TRBD2 matches 7 bases. Germline values: CDR1 SGHDT, CDR2 YYEEEE. V shed 4 bases, J shed 8 bases, and the junction held 9 bases outside the gene matches. The CDR3 is 14 amino acids.

This clone was detected once. V is TRBV5-6 and J is TRBJ1-1; D may be TRBD1 (5 bases). Germline loops: CDR1 SGHDT, CDR2 YYEEEE. This CDR3 has 13 amino acids. V shed 2 bases and J shed 1 base, with 6 bases lying between them. CDR3 coding DNA: TGTGCCAGCAGCTTAAGGGGGAACACTGAAGCTTTCTTT. It specifies CASSLRGNTEAFF.

This clone was observed a handful of times. V gene TRBV19 combines with J gene TRBJ2-1, with 11 bases identical to TRBD2. V was clipped by 4 bases and J by 4 bases; unmatched bases: 12. Looked up from germline, CDR1 is LNHDA and CDR2 is SQIVND (reference sequence). The CDR3 consists of 18 residues. CDR3 in amino acids: CASSTKLAGAGGYNEQFF. CDR3 sequence (DNA): TGTGCCAGTAGTACAAAACTAGCGGGAGCGGGTGGGTACAATGAGCAGTTCTTC.